The 9 T cell receptor beta chains listed next were all sequenced from one sample in a study of CD8+CD57+ T cells in acquired aplastic anemia (dated by TCRdb to the late 2010s). The sequencing machine was an Illumina HiSeq 2000. Profiling of TCR beta VDJ combinations and CDR3 sequences used genomic DNA as the template. TCRdb reran the public reads through fastp at Q25 and MiXCR, keeping productive beta chains. Each entry merges the rows of one CDR3 protein and shows their most common DNA and genes. Here the sample has over 100,000 distinct CDR3 sequences; less than 45% occur a single time. The ten largest clones represent 7.5% to 9.5% of the sample. The material sequenced was sorted CD4+, CD8+, or CD8+CD57+ T cells (not recorded which) from PBMCs. The source is a human donor in good health, serving as a control.

V and J are TRBV3-1 and TRBJ2-5; TRBD2 matches at 11 bases. Trimming removed 2 bases from V and 0 bases from J; junction bases left unmatched: 8. Germline CDR1 reads LGHDT; CDR2 reads YNNKEL (reference sequence). The CDR3 runs to 18 residues. The CDR3: CASSQWASGGLYQETQYF. The CDR3 DNA sequence: TGTGCCAGCAGCCAATGGGCTAGCGGGGGGTTATACCAAGAGACCCAGTACTTC.

This clonotype appeared many times. The gene calls are TRBV24-1 and TRBJ1-1; the D is unclear. The CDR3 is 13 amino acids. Trimming shortened V by 2 bases and J by 1 base, and 4 bases separated the two germline ends. CDR1 and CDR2 (germline): KGHDR, SFDVKD. CDR3 bases: TGTGCCACCAGTGATTACCCGAACACTGAAGCTTTCTTT. Translated: CATSDYPNTEAFF.

This clonotype has more than one count but fewer than ten. Mismatch with germline at one junction end may stem from a read error. CDR3 residues: CASSLEPNIQYF. The CDR3 DNA reads as TGCGCTAGCAGCCTGGAGCCGAACATTCAGTACTTC. V and J are TRBV5-1 and TRBJ2-4, with D unresolved. The CDR3 loop spans 12 amino acids. Germline V gene data show CDR1 as SGHRS and CDR2 as YFSETQ. The whole variable domain, remainder taken from reference TRBV5-1 and TRBJ2-4, is KAGVTQTPRYLIKTRGQQVTLSCSPISGHRSVSWYQQTPGQGLQFLFEYFSETQRNKGNFPGRFSGRQFSNSRSEMNVSTLELGDSALYLCASSLEPNIQYFGAGTRLSVL.

The CDR3 region is CASSPSGRGNEQYF. CDR3 DNA sequence: TGTGCCAGCAGTCCCTCGGGCAGGGGAAACGAGCAGTACTTC. The chain joins TRBV6-5 to TRBJ2-7; D is possibly TRBD1 (6 bases). Germline-derived CDR1 and CDR2 are MNHEY and SVGAGI. The V end was cut by 5 bases, the J end by 5 bases, with 16 bases between. The CDR3 has 14 residues.

The V call is TRBV25-1, the J call TRBJ2-3; TRBD1 aligns across 8 bases. V dropped 7 bases and J dropped 7; count of bases not matched to a gene: 7. Germline CDR1 is MGHDK and CDR2 is SYGVNS. This CDR3 comprises 13 residues. The chain's CDR3 is CASTGTGVYTQYF. CDR3 nucleotide sequence: TGTGCCAGCACCGGGACAGGAGTTTATACGCAGTATTTT.

The genes are TRBV19 and TRBJ2-1; D might be TRBD2 (7 bases). The CDR3 length is 14 residues. Per the germline V gene, CDR1 is LNHDA and CDR2 is SQIVND (reference sequence). V was clipped by 11 bases and J by 6 bases, with 20 bases between them. CDR3 nucleotides: TGTGCCGCTCGAGGAGGCGGGGGCCTCAATGAGCAGTTCTTC. Residues: CAARGGGGLNEQFF.

The chain joins TRBV7-9 to TRBJ1-6, with 7 nucleotides matching TRBD1. This CDR3 is built from 15 residues. Losses at the gene ends were 5 bases for V and 5 bases for J; bases not matched to a gene: 6. Per germline, CDR1 SEHNR and CDR2 FQNEAQ (reference sequence). CDR3 coding DNA: TGTGCCAGCAGCGCGGGGACAGCCCATAATTCACCCCTCCACTTT. Amino acid sequence: CASSAGTAHNSPLHF.

J is TRBJ1-3 and V is TRBV28, with 7 bases aligning to TRBD1. V lost 5 bases and J lost 0; bases outside the gene matches: 7. This CDR3 is 16 amino acids long. The germline gives CDR1 MDHEN, CDR2 SYDVKM. The CDR3 here is CASSNTGAYSGNTIYF. CDR3 bases: TGTGCCAGCAGTAATACAGGGGCCTACTCTGGAAACACCATATATTTT. Full variable domain (remainder filled in from reference TRBV28 and TRBJ1-3): DVKVTQSSRYLVKRTGEKVFLECVQDMDHENMFWYRQDPGLGLRLIYFSYDVKMKEKGDIPEGYSVSREKKERFSLILESASTNQTSMYLCASSNTGAYSGNTIYFGEGSWLTVV.

Concerning this clonotype: A read error may explain this, as a much larger clone is one base away. The genes are TRBV27 and TRBJ2-7; the match to TRBD1 covers 9 bases. This CDR3 has 15 residues. V lost 11 bases and J lost 1; bases outside the gene matches: 12. Per germline, CDR1 MNHEY and CDR2 SMNVEV (reference sequence). CDR3 nucleotides: TGTGCCGGCACTAACACAGGGGGCCCATCCTACGAGCAGTACTTC. Translated, it gives CAGTNTGGPSYEQYF.